A single T cell receptor (beta chain) is shown here with its context. Its specificity is unknown. This entry is derived from a study of read filtering for tumor transcriptome and immune sequencing. Looking at the study overall: R-ISS stage counts were roughly 8 for I, around 17 for II, more than 5 for III.

Study outcomes and limitations: This fraction held mixed bone marrow immune cells after CD138-negative sorting.

Per germline, CDR1 SGHRS and CDR2 YFSETQ. This CDR3 comprises 16 residues. V was shortened by 4 bases and J by 2 bases, with 19 bases between the two germline ends. From around 0.4 ug of RNA, a library with molecular barcoded alpha/delta and beta/gamma adaptors was made. TCRdb fed the reads into MiXCR, producing one record per CDR3 protein. The table has tens of thousands of distinct CDR3 sequences, roughly 21% seen once; the top ten hold roughly 10%. Bone marrow was sampled from every patient at the time of active disease. The V gene is TRBV5-1, the J gene TRBJ2-7, with D maybe TRBD2 (7 bases). The clonotype was recovered from a donor aged 40 or older with multiple myeloma. The sequenced material came from a population of CD138-negative cells sorted from bone marrow. The CDR3 protein is CASSVPGGAYPYEQYF. CDR3 nucleotides: TGCGCCAGCAGCGTCCCGGGGGGCGCGTACCCCTACGAGCAGTACTTC.